This TCR beta chain comes out of a study of T cells in Graves' hyperthyroidism and ophthalmopathy. RNA transcripts served as the template for amplifying TCR beta CDR3 regions. The primer set for the first-round RT-PCR of the TCR CDR3 was HTBI. One entry per CDR3 protein, called by TCRdb with MiXCR from the multiplex PCR reads. The sample has about 690,000 distinct CDR3 sequences, approximately 15% seen once. Diagnoses were established using clinical symptoms, serum thyroxine and TRAb, thyroid ultrasound and orbital computed tomography. Sequenced input: blood. This TCR was recovered from a man aged 45-60 years with Graves' hyperthyroidism.

CDR3 DNA: TGTGCCAGCAGTTTACTGGGACAGGTCAATCAGCCCCAGCATTTT. It encodes CASSLLGQVNQPQHF. The chain employs TRBV27 and TRBJ1-5; 8 bases align to TRBD1. The CDR3 consists of 15 residues. V trimming: 2 bases; J trimming: 3 bases; junction bases outside the gene matches: 3. Germline V gene lookup returns CDR1 MNHEY and CDR2 SMNVEV (reference sequence).